This is a list of T cell receptor beta chains from one sample in a study of cytomegalovirus exposure and HLA in healthy donors. Clones were sequenced by immunoSEQ multiplex PCR, and TCRdb holds only the in-frame ones, with some missing. This table lists about 88,000 clones. Input material: PBMCs. The receptors shown here come from a girl aged 10 to 17 in good health and CMV-seropositive. Each CDR3 is given with its conserved first and last residue. Fields, in order: CDR3 protein, CDR3 DNA, CDR3 length, D gene, V gene, J gene. The D gene is left open where the match is weak.

CASSPGSGANVLTF,TGTGCCAGCAGTCCGGGGTCTGGGGCCAACGTCCTGACTTTC,14,.,TRBV2,TRBJ2-6
CASRTGGANNQPQHF,TGTGCCAGCAGAACCGGGGGGGCTAACAATCAGCCCCAGCATTTT,15,.,TRBV6-6,TRBJ1-5
CASEQGAEVRQYF,TGTGCCAGCGAACAGGGAGCGGAGGTTCGGCAGTACTTC,13,.,TRBV25-1,TRBJ2-7
CASSLIGGGGTDTQYF,TGTGCCAGCAGCTTAATCGGCGGGGGGGGCACAGATACGCAGTATTTT,16,TRBD2,TRBV7-3,TRBJ2-3
CASSGTGNRIDKQFF,TGTGCCAGCAGTGGGACAGGGAATCGGATTGATAAGCAGTTCTTC,15,TRBD1,TRBV25-1,TRBJ2-1
CASSQAGDTQYF,TGCGCCAGCAGCCAAGCCGGGGATACGCAGTATTTT,12,.,TRBV4-1,TRBJ2-3
CASSFLGTGGETQYF,TGTGCCAGCAGCTTCCTCGGGACAGGGGGAGAGACCCAGTACTTC,15,TRBD1,TRBV7-9,TRBJ2-5
CASSFHRFEDKRGIGELFF,TGCGCCAGCAGCTTTCACAGATTCGAGGACAAGCGAGGTATTGGGGAGCTGTTTTTT,19,.,TRBV5-1,TRBJ2-2
CASNPTQGPNQPQHF,TGTGCCAGTAACCCCACCCAGGGCCCAAATCAGCCCCAGCATTTT,15,.,TRBV19,TRBJ1-5
CASSLVRAGVGGETQYF,TGTGCCAGCAGCTTAGTGCGGGCCGGGGTCGGGGGAGAGACCCAGTACTTC,17,.,TRBV7-9,TRBJ2-5
CASRPQGRNGYTF,TGTGCCAGCAGACCCCAGGGGCGAAATGGCTACACCTTC,13,.,TRBV6-5,TRBJ1-2
CASSPGRPGTSSPLHF,TGTGCCAGCTCACCTGGGCGCCCAGGAACAAGTTCACCCCTCCACTTT,16,.,TRBV18,TRBJ1-6
CAWTDRNTEAFF,TGTGCCTGGACCGACAGGAACACTGAAGCTTTCTTT,12,.,TRBV30,TRBJ1-1
CASSQAWAGFSGANVLTF,TGTGCCAGCAGCCAAGCTTGGGCAGGTTTCTCTGGGGCCAACGTCCTGACTTTC,18,.,TRBV4-2,TRBJ2-6
CASSSSQGFGDIQYF,TGTGCCAGCAGCTCTTCACAGGGATTTGGTGACATTCAGTACTTC,15,.,TRBV13,TRBJ2-4
CASREGRGFSWTYGYTF,TGTGCCAGCAGAGAAGGACGGGGATTTTCTTGGACTTATGGCTACACCTTC,17,.,TRBV6-1,TRBJ1-2
CASEPGLAYQNTGELFF,TGCGCCAGCGAACCGGGACTAGCTTACCAGAACACCGGGGAGCTGTTTTTT,17,TRBD2,TRBV4-1,TRBJ2-2
CASSRDRGDYGYTF,TGTGCCAGCAGCCGGGACAGGGGGGACTATGGCTACACCTTC,14,TRBD1,TRBV13,TRBJ1-2
CAISQEGGRNQPQHF,TGTGCCATCAGTCAAGAGGGCGGGCGCAATCAGCCCCAGCATTTT,15,.,TRBV10-3,TRBJ1-5
CASSSLAGAGYEQYF,TGTGCCAGCAGCTCACTAGCGGGGGCGGGATACGAGCAGTACTTC,15,TRBD2,TRBV5-4,TRBJ2-7